Each of the 18 T cell receptor beta chains below was sequenced from the same sample in a study of T cell responses to AZD1222 COVID-19 vaccine. The method was immunoSEQ multiplex PCR; TCRdb's version includes in-frame clones alone and lacks a portion of them. The data contain roughly 100,000 clones, roughly 89% of them singletons. Sample: peripheral blood, taken 28 days after the second AZD1222 dose. The receptors shown here come from an adult who received the AZD1222 COVID-19 vaccine.

J is TRBJ2-1 and V is TRBV6-2 or TRBV6-3; 14 bases line up with TRBD2. The V segment lost 6 bases and the J segment 7 bases; nucleotides outside the gene matches: 5. The germline V gene encodes CDR1 MNHEY and CDR2 SVGEGT. This CDR3 comprises 15 residues. CDR3 sequence (DNA): TGTGCCAGCAGCAGACTAGCGGGAGGGCCGAATGAGCAGTTCTTC. Its translation is CASSRLAGGPNEQFF.

This clone occurred a few times. The chain is built from TRBV30 and TRBJ2-7, with unresolved D. V was shortened by 4 bases and J by 5 bases, with 15 bases between the two germline ends. This CDR3 is 13 amino acids long. Germline V gene sequence: CDR1 GTSNPN, CDR2 SVGIG (reference sequence). In nucleotides, the CDR3 is TGTGCCTGGACCCCTAGTAACGTTAACGAGCAGTACTTC. This encodes CAWTPSNVNEQYF. The complete variable domain, with remaining parts taken from reference TRBV30 and TRBJ2-7, reads SQTIHQWPATLVQPVGSPLSLECTVEGTSNPNLYWYRQAAGRGLQLLFYSVGIGQISSEVPQNLSASRPQDRQFILSSKKLLLSDSGFYLCAWTPSNVNEQYFGPGTRLTVT.

The chain employs TRBV25-1 and TRBJ1-5; 9 positions match TRBD1. Losses at the gene ends were 6 bases for V and 4 bases for J; bases not matched to a gene: 1. CDR3 length: 13 residues. In germline, CDR1 is MGHDK, CDR2 SYGVNS. The DNA for the CDR3 is TGTGCCAGCAGAGGACAGGGGAATCAGCCCCAGCATTTT. It codes for CASRGQGNQPQHF.

The chain employs TRBV7-2 and TRBJ2-5; tentatively, D is TRBD2 (6 bases). V dropped 5 bases and J dropped 0 bases, with 10 bases sitting between them. Germline V gene data show CDR1 as SGHTA and CDR2 as FQGNSA. The CDR3 covers 14 residues. Here the CDR3 DNA reads TGTGCCAGCAGCGCACGGGACTACCAAGAGACCCAGTACTTC. Encoded protein: CASSARDYQETQYF.

This chain joins TRBV19 and TRBJ2-3, with 9 bases lining up with TRBD2. Trimming at V came to 5 bases and at J to 3 bases, leaving 6 bases not matched to a gene. CDR3 length: 15 residues. Germline V gives CDR1 LNHDA, CDR2 SQIVND (reference sequence). CDR3 sequence (DNA): TGTGCCAGTAGTCCAGGAGCGGGAGGTACAGATACGCAGTATTTT. Amino acid sequence: CASSPGAGGTDTQYF.

This chain connects TRBV18 to TRBJ1-1; 8 bases agree with TRBD1. J gave up 1 base and V 3 bases, and 7 bases lay outside the gene matches. The CDR3 contains 16 residues. The V gene's germline CDR1 is KGHSH and CDR2 LQKENI. The CDR3 is CASSPQDRGKNTEAFF. As DNA, the CDR3 is TGTGCCAGCTCACCCCAAGACAGGGGAAAGAACACTGAAGCTTTCTTT.

The genes are TRBV27 and TRBJ2-4, with a weak D call TRBD2 (5 bases). Looked up from germline, CDR1 is MNHEY and CDR2 is SMNVEV (reference sequence). The CDR3 is 14 amino acids. V lost 5 bases to trimming and J lost 3 bases, with 11 bases between them. For the CDR3, the DNA is TGTGCCAGCAGTATTATAGGGAGCAAAAACATTCAGTACTTC. It encodes CASSIIGSKNIQYF.

The chain employs TRBV7-2 and TRBJ1-5; 7 nucleotides align to TRBD1. The CDR3 length is 14 residues. CDR1 is SGHTA and CDR2 is FQGNSA in the germline V gene. Unmatched junction bases numbered 6, after V lost 5 bases and J lost 5 bases. CDR3 residues: CASSNRQGDQPQHF. In nucleotides, the CDR3 is TGTGCCAGCAGCAATAGACAGGGAGATCAGCCCCAGCATTTT.

The V call is TRBV28, the J call TRBJ2-7; D gene uncertain. This CDR3 has 13 amino acids. The germline gives CDR1 MDHEN, CDR2 SYDVKM. V lost 6 bases to trimming and J lost 1 base, with 10 bases between them. The CDR3 sequence is CASRQTASYEQYF. The CDR3 DNA is TGTGCCAGCAGACAGACGGCGTCCTACGAGCAGTACTTC.

The chain is built from TRBV11-3 and TRBJ2-3; D is unresolved. CDR1 is SGHNT and CDR2 is YENEEA in the germline V gene. Trimming left V 5 bases short and J 2 bases short, with 11 bases between. The CDR3 has 14 residues. The CDR3 loop is CASSLGMATDTQYF. In DNA, the CDR3 is TGTGCCAGCAGCCTCGGAATGGCCACAGATACGCAGTATTTT.

This rearrangement joins TRBV3-1 (or the pseudogene TRBV3-2) to TRBJ1-5; D ambiguous. Germline V CDR1 and CDR2: LGHDT, YNNKEL (reference sequence). The CDR3 contains 13 residues. V shed 2 bases and J shed 5 bases, with 7 bases lying between them. The DNA for the CDR3 is TGTGCCAGCAGCCAAAACATAGATCAGCCCCAGCATTTT. It encodes CASSQNIDQPQHF.

The V call is TRBV7-2, the J call TRBJ1-2; 8 bases line up with TRBD1. Germline loops: CDR1 SGHTA, CDR2 FQGNSA. This CDR3 has 15 residues. V gave up 5 bases and J gave up 4 bases; unmatched junction bases: 9. This chain's CDR3 is CASSPPPQGAYGYTF. CDR3 nucleotides: TGTGCCAGCAGCCCCCCCCCGCAGGGGGCCTATGGCTACACCTTC. Variable domain in full (rest from reference TRBV7-2 and TRBJ1-2): GAGVSQSPSNKVTEKGKDVELRCDPISGHTALYWYRQSLGQGLEFLIYFQGNSAPDKSGLPSDRFSAERTGGSVSTLTIQRTQQEDSAVYLCASSPPPQGAYGYTFGSGTRLTVV.

This clone was recorded once. The rearrangement links TRBV27 to TRBJ1-4, with D unclear. The germline V and J ends were trimmed by 0 bases and 8 bases, with 16 bases remaining between them. The CDR3 is made up of 16 amino acids. Germline assignment: CDR1 MNHEY and CDR2 SMNVEV (reference sequence). This CDR3 reads CASSLSRVRADEKLFF. The CDR3 nucleotides read TGTGCCAGCAGTTTATCTAGGGTTAGGGCTGACGAAAAACTGTTTTTT.

The chain uses TRBV7-8 and TRBJ2-5, with D possibly TRBD2 on 6 matching bases. Germline values: CDR1 SGHVS, CDR2 FQNEAQ. V dropped 1 base and J dropped 2 bases, with 11 bases sitting between them. The CDR3 sequence is 15 residues long. This chain's CDR3 is CASSLGSSAQETQYF. The DNA of the CDR3 is TGTGCCAGCAGCTTAGGGTCTAGCGCTCAAGAGACCCAGTACTTC.

The CDR3 DNA reads as TGTGCCAGCAGTTCCCCCCCCACGAGCATGCCCCAGCATTTT. Translated: CASSSPPTSMPQHF. The chain combines TRBV28 with TRBJ1-5; D gene uncertain. CDR1 and CDR2 from the germline V gene are MDHEN and SYDVKM. The CDR3 is made up of 14 amino acids. V was shortened by 4 bases and J by 9 bases, with 16 bases between the two germline ends.

The chain is built from TRBV14 and TRBJ1-4; no firm D call. Germline CDR1 SGHDN, CDR2 FVKESK. This CDR3 region has 16 residues. V was shortened by 1 base and J by 0 bases, with 9 bases between the two germline ends. CDR3 in amino acids: CASSQATPATNEKLFF. In DNA, the CDR3 is TGTGCCAGCAGCCAAGCAACGCCGGCAACTAATGAAAAACTGTTTTTT.

The J gene is TRBJ2-7, the V gene TRBV19; TRBD1 agrees at 9 bases. The germline gives CDR1 LNHDA, CDR2 SQIVND (reference sequence). V was pared by 1 base and J by 3 bases, with 1 base of the junction left unmatched. The CDR3 runs 14 residues. The CDR3 region has the DNA TGTGCCAGTAGTATAGGGGACAGGGTCTACGAGCAGTACTTC. It translates to CASSIGDRVYEQYF.

This clone was picked up a small number of times. CDR3 sequence reads: CAWRRPRQAPNYGYTF. In nucleotides, the CDR3 is TGTGCCTGGAGACGACCCAGACAGGCGCCTAACTATGGCTACACCTTC. The chain joins TRBV30 to TRBJ1-2, with TRBD1 as a possible D gene (6 bases). V lost 3 bases to trimming and J lost 0 bases, with 17 bases between them. Germline V gene lookup returns CDR1 GTSNPN and CDR2 SVGIG (reference sequence). This CDR3 region has 16 residues.